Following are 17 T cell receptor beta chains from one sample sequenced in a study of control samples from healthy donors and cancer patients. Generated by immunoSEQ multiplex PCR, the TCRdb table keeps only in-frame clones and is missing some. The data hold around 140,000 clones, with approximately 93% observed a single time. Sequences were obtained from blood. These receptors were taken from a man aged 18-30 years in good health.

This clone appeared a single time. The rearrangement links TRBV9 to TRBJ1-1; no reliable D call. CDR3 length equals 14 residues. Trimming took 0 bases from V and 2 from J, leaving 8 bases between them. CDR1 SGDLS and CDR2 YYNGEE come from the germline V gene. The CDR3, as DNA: TGTGCCAGCAGCGTAGGGCGGTTAAACACTGAAGCTTTCTTT. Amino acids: CASSVGRLNTEAFF. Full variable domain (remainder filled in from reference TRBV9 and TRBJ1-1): DSGVTQTPKHLITATGQRVTLRCSPRSGDLSVYWYQQSLDQGLQFLIQYYNGEERAKGNILERFSAQQFPDLHSELNLSSLELGDSALYFCASSVGRLNTEAFFGQGTRLTVV.

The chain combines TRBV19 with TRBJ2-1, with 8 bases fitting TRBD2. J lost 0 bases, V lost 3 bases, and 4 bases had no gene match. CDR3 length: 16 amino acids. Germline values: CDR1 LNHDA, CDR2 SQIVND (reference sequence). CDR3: CASSMDSGVSYNEQFF. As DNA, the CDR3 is TGTGCCAGTAGTATGGATAGCGGGGTCTCCTACAATGAGCAGTTCTTC.

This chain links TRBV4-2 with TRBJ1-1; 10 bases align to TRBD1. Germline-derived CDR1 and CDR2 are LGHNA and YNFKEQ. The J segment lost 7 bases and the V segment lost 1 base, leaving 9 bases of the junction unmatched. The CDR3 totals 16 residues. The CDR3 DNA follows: TGTGCCAGCAGCCAAGCCCCGACAGGGGGCTTCAGTGAAGCTTTCTTT. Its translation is CASSQAPTGGFSEAFF.

CDR3 sequence reads: CASERDAQETQYF. For the CDR3, the DNA is TGTGCCAGTGAACGGGACGCACAAGAGACCCAGTACTTC. V is TRBV28 and J is TRBJ2-5; D may be TRBD1 or TRBD2 (5 bases each). The CDR3 is 13 residues long. The germline V gene encodes CDR1 MDHEN and CDR2 SYDVKM. V dropped 9 bases and J dropped 2 bases, with 13 bases sitting between them.

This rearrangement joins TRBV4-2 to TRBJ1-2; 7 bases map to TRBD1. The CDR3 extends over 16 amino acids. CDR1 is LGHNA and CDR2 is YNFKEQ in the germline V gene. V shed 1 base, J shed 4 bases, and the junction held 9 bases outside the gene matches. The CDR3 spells CASSQARFRQGYGYTF. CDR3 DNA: TGTGCCAGCAGCCAAGCACGGTTTAGACAGGGCTATGGCTACACCTTC.

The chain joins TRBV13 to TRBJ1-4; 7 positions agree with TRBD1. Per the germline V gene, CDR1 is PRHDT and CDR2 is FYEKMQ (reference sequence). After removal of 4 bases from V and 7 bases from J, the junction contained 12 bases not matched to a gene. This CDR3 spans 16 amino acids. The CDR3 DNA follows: TGTGCCAGCAGCTCGAGACGACAGGGTCTACGTGAAAAACTGTTTTTT. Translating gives CASSSRRQGLREKLFF.

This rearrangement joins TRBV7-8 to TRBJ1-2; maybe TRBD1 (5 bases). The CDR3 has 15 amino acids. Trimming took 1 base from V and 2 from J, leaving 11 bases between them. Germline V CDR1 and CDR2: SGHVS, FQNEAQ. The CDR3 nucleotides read TGTGCCAGCAGCTTAGATTGGGGGAAGAACTATGGCTACACCTTC. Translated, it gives CASSLDWGKNYGYTF.

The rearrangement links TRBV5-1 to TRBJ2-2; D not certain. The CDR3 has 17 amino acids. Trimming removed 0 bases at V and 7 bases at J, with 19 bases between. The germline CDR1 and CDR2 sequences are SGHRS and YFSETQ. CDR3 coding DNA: TGCGCCAGCAGCTTGGACTGGGTAAAGGGTTTCGGCGGGGAGCTGTTTTTT. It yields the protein CASSLDWVKGFGGELFF.

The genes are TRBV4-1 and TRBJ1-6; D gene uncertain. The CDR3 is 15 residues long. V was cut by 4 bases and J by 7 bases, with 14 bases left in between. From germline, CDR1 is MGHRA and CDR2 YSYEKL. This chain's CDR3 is CASSRSRDVNSPLHF. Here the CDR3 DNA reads TGCGCCAGCAGCCGATCACGGGATGTAAATTCACCCCTCCACTTT.

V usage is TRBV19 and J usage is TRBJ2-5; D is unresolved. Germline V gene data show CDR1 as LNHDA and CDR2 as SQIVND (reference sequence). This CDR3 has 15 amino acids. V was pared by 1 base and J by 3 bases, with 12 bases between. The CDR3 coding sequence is TGTGCCAGTAGTATAGCCAGCAGTTGGGAAGAGACCCAGTACTTC. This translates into CASSIASSWEETQYF. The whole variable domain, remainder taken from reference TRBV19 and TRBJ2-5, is DGGITQSPKYLFRKEGQNVTLSCEQNLNHDAMYWYRQDPGQGLRLIYYSQIVNDFQKGDIAEGYSVSREKKESFPLTVTSAQKNPTAFYLCASSIASSWEETQYFGPGTRLLVL.

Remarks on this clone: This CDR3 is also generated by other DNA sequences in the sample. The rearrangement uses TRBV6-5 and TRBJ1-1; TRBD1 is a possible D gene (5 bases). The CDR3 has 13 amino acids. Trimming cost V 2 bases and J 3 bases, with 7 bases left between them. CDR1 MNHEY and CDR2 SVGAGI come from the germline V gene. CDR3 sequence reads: CASSYGGDTEAFF. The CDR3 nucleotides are TGTGCCAGCAGTTACGGAGGGGACACTGAAGCTTTCTTT.

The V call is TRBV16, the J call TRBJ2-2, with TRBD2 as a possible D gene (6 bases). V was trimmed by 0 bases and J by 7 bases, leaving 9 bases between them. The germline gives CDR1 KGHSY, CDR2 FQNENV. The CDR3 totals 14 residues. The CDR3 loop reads CASSQSRTIGELFF. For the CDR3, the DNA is TGTGCCAGCAGCCAATCCCGGACTATCGGGGAGCTGTTTTTT.

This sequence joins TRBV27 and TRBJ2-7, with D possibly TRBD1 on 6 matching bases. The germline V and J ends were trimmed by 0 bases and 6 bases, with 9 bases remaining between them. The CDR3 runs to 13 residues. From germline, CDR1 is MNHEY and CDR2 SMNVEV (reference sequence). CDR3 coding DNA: TGTGCCAGCAGTTTATCGGGGGCTTCCGAGCAGTACTTC. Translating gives CASSLSGASEQYF.

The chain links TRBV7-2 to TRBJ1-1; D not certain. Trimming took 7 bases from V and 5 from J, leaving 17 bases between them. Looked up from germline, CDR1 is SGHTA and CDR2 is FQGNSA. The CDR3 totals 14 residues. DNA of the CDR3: TGTGCCAGCACCCCGACCGCGATTGGGACTGAAGCTTTCTTT. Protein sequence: CASTPTAIGTEAFF.

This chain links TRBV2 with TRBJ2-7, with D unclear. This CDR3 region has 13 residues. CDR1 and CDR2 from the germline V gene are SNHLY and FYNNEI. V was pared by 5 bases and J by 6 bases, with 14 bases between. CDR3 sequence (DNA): TGTGCCAGCAGTTATATACTTGATGGCGAGCAGTACTTC. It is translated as CASSYILDGEQYF.

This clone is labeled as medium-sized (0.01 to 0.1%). The CDR3 nucleotides are TGTGCCAGCAGTTTCTCCCCCGGGACAGGGATCTCTGGGGCCAACGTCCTGACTTTC. Translating it yields CASSFSPGTGISGANVLTF. The chain couples TRBV28 to TRBJ2-6, with 9 bases identical to TRBD1. V lost 3 bases to trimming and J lost 0 bases; unmatched junction nucleotides: 9. Germline V CDR1 and CDR2: MDHEN, SYDVKM. This CDR3 spans 19 amino acids.

CDR3 sequence (DNA): TGTGCCATCAGCGCTAGCACAGATACGCAGTATTTT. Protein product: CAISASTDTQYF. The V gene is TRBV10-3, the J gene TRBJ2-3; no clear D gene. CDR3 length: 12 amino acids. Trimming removed 6 bases at V and 0 bases at J, with 4 bases between. Germline V gene sequence: CDR1 ENHRY, CDR2 SYGVKD.